This TCR beta chain was identified during a study of Graves' ophthalmopathy and Graves' hyperthyroidism. Study summary: Prior to any treatment, peripheral blood was collected at the time of initial diagnosis. Study-level findings and limits: At 65% to 71% sensitivity and 72.22% specificity, the model predicted progression of the ophthalmopathy. The authors also found most expanded thyroid clonotypes above 0.001 frequency in blood.

RNA served as the template for amplifying TCR beta CDR3 regions. The first-round RT-PCR employed HTBI primers together with the Qiagen OneStep RT-PCR kit. A multiplex PCR was then performed as the second round. MiXCR, applied by TCRdb to the multiplex PCR reads, yields one record per CDR3 protein. The table has roughly 220,000 distinct CDR3 sequences, approximately 42% seen once. All donors with ophthalmopathy were recorded as having moderate-to-severe activity, CAS ≥3, NOSPECS ≥4 and a duration under 3 months. This clonotype was seen a few times. Its cognate antigen is unknown. The V gene lost 1 base and the J gene lost 6 bases, with 12 bases spanning the gap. CDR1 is LNHNV, CDR2 YYDKDF, per germline (reference sequence). There are 15 residues in the CDR3.

Sample: peripheral blood. V is TRBV15 and J is TRBJ1-4; D is possibly TRBD1 (5 bases). The receptor's source is an adult man with Graves' ophthalmopathy. CDR3 amino acids: CATSRVGGRDEKLFF. The CDR3 region has the DNA TGTGCCACCAGCAGAGTTGGGGGTCGGGATGAAAAACTGTTTTTT.